These 23 T cell receptor beta chains were all obtained from the same sample, sequenced in a study of T cells in women clearing cervical HPV infection. Method: immunoSEQ multiplex PCR; TCRdb's copy keeps in-frame clones and lacks some. This sample's table reports around 38,000 clones. The sequenced sample consisted of blood buffy coat. These receptors were collected from a woman between 18 and 69 years old with a cervical HPV16 infection that either progressed to CIN3+ or cleared (not recorded which).

Of note for this clone: Read coverage stops 3 residues before the CDR3 terminus; the germline J gene supplies the remainder. J is TRBJ1-1 and V is TRBV18, with TRBD1 identical over 9 bases. The CDR3 runs 16 residues. With V trimmed by 2 bases and J by 6 bases, 10 bases remained unmatched. The germline CDR1 and CDR2 sequences are KGHSH and LQKENI. The sequenced CDR3 bases are TGTGCCAGCTCACCAACAGGGGGCGCCGATGTCCCTGAA. It specifies CASSPTGGADVPE. The whole CDR3 is CASSPTGGADVPEAFF.

As concerns this clone: Read data end 3 residues before the CDR3 end; the end is taken from the germline J gene. The gene calls are TRBV20-1 and TRBJ1-2; 7 bases map to TRBD1. J was trimmed by 0 bases and V by 7 bases; bases with no gene match: 11. This CDR3 has 15 residues. Germline CDR1 and CDR2: DFQATT and SNEGSKA (reference sequence). This chain's CDR3 is CSGRGAGSANYGYTF. Incomplete CDR3 DNA: TGCAGTGGCAGGGGGGCGGGATCAGCTAACTATGGC.

With regard to this clone: The DNA ends 3 residues before the CDR3 does, and the rest of the CDR3 is filled in from the germline J gene. This chain joins TRBV5-1 and TRBJ1-5; 9 positions agree with TRBD1. The V segment lost 6 bases and the J segment 1 base; nucleotides outside the gene matches: 14. Germline-derived CDR1 and CDR2 are SGHRS and YFSETQ. The CDR3 is 18 amino acids. CDR3: CASTKMGQGGVSNQPQHF. The covered CDR3 bases are TGCGCCAGCACAAAAATGGGACAGGGTGGCGTGAGCAATCAGCCC.

Concerning this clone itself: The read ends 3 residues early relative to the CDR3; the germline J gene fills the gap. Other DNA sequences in the sample encode the same CDR3. The genes are TRBV10-3 and TRBJ1-2, with 7 bases that match TRBD1. This CDR3 spans 12 amino acids. J lost 4 bases, V lost 4 bases, and 0 bases had no gene match. Per the germline V gene, CDR1 is ENHRY and CDR2 is SYGVKD. This CDR3 is CAISGDSYGYTF. Partial CDR3 DNA: TGTGCCATCAGTGGGGACAGCTATGGC.

With respect to this clone: Read sequence stops 3 residues before the CDR3 end, and the germline J gene provides the missing end. The gene calls are TRBV7-3 and TRBJ2-3, with D unresolved. V lost 2 bases, J lost 0 bases, and 9 bases lay in between. The CDR3 length is 15 residues. Germline V gives CDR1 SGHTA, CDR2 FQGTGA. The CDR3 sequence is CASSLVGSSTDTQYF. The CDR3 DNA, read in part, is TGTGCCAGCAGCTTAGTTGGCAGTAGCACAGATACG.

About this clone itself: From the germline J gene comes the end of the CDR3, since the read stops 3 residues before it. J is TRBJ2-1 and V is TRBV11-3; 7 bases are shared with TRBD1. V was clipped by 4 bases and J by 8 bases; unmatched bases: 5. The CDR3 has 13 amino acids. Germline values: CDR1 SGHNT, CDR2 YENEEA. CDR3 DNA (partial): TGTGCCAGCAGCTCCCGGGACAGTTATGAG. Translated, it gives CASSSRDSYE. The full CDR3 protein is CASSSRDSYEQFF.

As regards this clone: The CDR3 goes on 3 residues after the read ends, and that part is filled in from the germline J gene. This rearrangement joins TRBV7-2 to TRBJ2-3; 12 positions match TRBD2. Germline V gives CDR1 SGHTA, CDR2 FQGNSA. The CDR3 runs to 15 residues. With V trimmed by 5 bases and J by 5 bases, 5 bases remained unmatched. This CDR3 reads CASSPSGGVVDTQYF. The DNA read from the CDR3 is TGTGCCAGCAGCCCTAGCGGGGGGGTGGTAGATACG.

Remarks on this clone: The read terminates 3 residues before the CDR3 end, so the remaining end is supplied by the germline J gene. The rearrangement joins TRBV19 to TRBJ2-7; TRBD1 matches at 10 bases. Germline V gives CDR1 LNHDA, CDR2 SQIVND (reference sequence). This CDR3 is built from 13 residues. V lost 6 bases and J lost 5; bases outside the gene matches: 4. CDR3 DNA, as far as it was read: TGTGCCAGTAGGGGACAGGGGACCGACGAG. Translating it yields CASRGQGTDE. From start to end, the CDR3 is CASRGQGTDEQYF. Supplemented by reference TRBV19 and TRBJ2-7, the full variable domain reads DGGITQSPKYLFRKEGQNVTLSCEQNLNHDAMYWYRQDPGQGLRLIYYSQIVNDFQKGDIAEGYSVSREKKESFPLTVTSAQKNPTAFYLCASRGQGTDEQYFGPGTRLTVT.

To note about this clone: The CDR3 extends 3 residues past the end of the read, so its final part is completed from the germline J gene. V usage is TRBV10-3 and J usage is TRBJ1-1; 8 bases are shared with TRBD1. V lost 10 bases, J lost 5 bases, and 6 bases stayed unmatched. CDR3 length equals 12 residues. CDR1 and CDR2 (germline): ENHRY, SYGVKD. CDR3 bases read: TGTGCCACGACAGGGGCGGGGACTGAA. It translates to CATTGAGTE. The full CDR3 is CATTGAGTEAFF.

Worth noting for this clone: The read ends 3 residues before the CDR3 terminus; that terminus is restored from the germline J gene. The chain joins TRBV7-8 to TRBJ1-2; 9 positions match TRBD1. Trimming cost V 4 bases and J 2 bases; bases outside gene matches: 5. The CDR3 runs to 15 residues. Germline values: CDR1 SGHVS, CDR2 FQNEAQ. CDR3 amino acids: CASSYRTGANYGYTF. The CDR3 bases that were read are TGTGCCAGCAGCTACCGGACAGGGGCGAACTATGGC.

Concerning this clone itself: The read ends 3 residues early relative to the CDR3; the germline J gene fills the gap. The chain combines TRBV7-3 with TRBJ1-1; D possibly corresponds to TRBD1 (5 bases). The CDR3 is 15 amino acids. Per the germline V gene, CDR1 is SGHTA and CDR2 is FQGTGA. Trimming shortened V by 3 bases and J by 4 bases, and 15 bases separated the two germline ends. CDR3: CASSFNGQGGTEAFF. The covered CDR3 bases are TGTGCCAGCAGCTTTAACGGGCAGGGAGGCACTGAA.

About this clone: The read ends 3 residues shy of where the CDR3 ends; the end is completed using the germline J gene. The chain recombines TRBV30 with TRBJ1-5; no definite D call. The CDR3 totals 15 residues. V lost 0 bases and J lost 3, with 12 bases in between. Germline CDR1 is GTSNPN and CDR2 is SVGIG (reference sequence). CDR3: CAWSVTASLNQPQHF. Incomplete CDR3 DNA: TGTGCCTGGAGTGTCACAGCCTCCCTCAATCAGCCC.

Notes on this clone: The observed sequence ends 3 residues before the CDR3 terminus, with the missing tail filled in from the germline J gene. This sequence joins TRBV29-1 and TRBJ2-2; 8 bases map to TRBD1. Trimming at V came to 5 bases and at J to 1 base, leaving 3 bases not matched to a gene. This CDR3 is built from 14 residues. CDR1 SQVTM and CDR2 ANQGSEA come from the germline V gene. CDR3 in amino acids: CSVTGTGNTGELFF. The part of the CDR3 DNA that was read is TGCAGCGTTACCGGGACAGGGAACACCGGGGAG.

Regarding this clone: The CDR3 is cut off 3 residues early in the read; its end comes from the germline J gene. The V call is TRBV6-2 or TRBV6-3, the J call TRBJ2-7; 8 bases agree with TRBD1. This CDR3 is built from 14 residues. Germline V gene data show CDR1 as MNHEY and CDR2 as SVGEGT. The junction had 2 bases not matched to a gene; V was cut back by 2 bases and J by 2 bases. The CDR3: CASSYPDRAYEQYF. CDR3 DNA (partial): TGTGCCAGCAGTTACCCGGACAGGGCCTACGAG.

Comment on this clone: From the germline J gene comes the end of the CDR3, since the read stops 3 residues before it. The V and J genes are TRBV7-2 and TRBJ2-7, with 10 bases aligning to TRBD2. Germline CDR1 SGHTA, CDR2 FQGNSA. The length of the CDR3 is 15 residues. V shed 5 bases, J shed 3 bases, and the junction held 7 bases outside the gene matches. CDR3 DNA, as far as it was read: TGTGCCAGCAGCGCGATCACTAGCGGGAACTACGAG. This gives the protein CASSAITSGNYE. The whole CDR3 protein reads CASSAITSGNYEQYF.

As regards this clone: Sequencing ends 3 residues short of the CDR3 end; the germline J gene provides the rest. The chain has TRBV20-1 and TRBJ2-2; 10 bases line up with TRBD2. In germline, CDR1 is DFQATT, CDR2 SNEGSKA (reference sequence). This CDR3 is 17 amino acids long. J gave up 6 bases and V 0 bases, and 10 bases lay outside the gene matches. The sequenced CDR3 bases are TGCAGTGCTAGAGATCTACCTAGCGGGAGAGGATCCGGGGAG. As protein: CSARDLPSGRGSGE. The entire CDR3 is CSARDLPSGRGSGELFF.

With regard to this clone: From the germline J gene comes the end of the CDR3, since the read stops 3 residues before it. Other DNA sequences in this sample translate to the same CDR3. The chain recombines TRBV11-2 with TRBJ2-7, with 9 bases identical to TRBD2. The CDR3 length is 13 residues. CDR1 and CDR2 from the germline V gene are SGHAT and FQNNGV. Germline trimming cut 5 bases from V and 3 bases from J; bases unmatched to any gene: 2. The CDR3 is CASSGTSSYEQYF. The sequenced CDR3 bases are TGTGCCAGCAGCGGGACTAGCAGCTACGAG.

About this clone: The read finishes 3 residues shy of the CDR3 end, and the germline J gene is used to complete it. The chain uses TRBV7-9 and TRBJ2-5; D may be TRBD1 (6 bases). Looked up from germline, CDR1 is SEHNR and CDR2 is FQNEAQ (reference sequence). This CDR3 is built from 15 residues. Trimming left V 3 bases short and J 4 bases short, with 15 bases between. The CDR3 protein is CASSLLTGLSETQYF. CDR3 bases read: TGTGCCAGCAGCTTGCTCACAGGGCTCTCAGAGACC.

A remark on this clone: The read ends 3 residues early relative to the CDR3; the germline J gene fills the gap. The chain links TRBV5-1 to TRBJ2-5, with D perhaps TRBD2 (7 bases). The CDR3 is made up of 16 amino acids. V lost 4 bases, J lost 4 bases, and 20 bases lay in between. Germline V gene data show CDR1 as SGHRS and CDR2 as YFSETQ. The DNA read from the CDR3 is TGCGCCAGCAGCGGAGGGGGGGCCCTCGGGGTAGAGACC. This gives the protein CASSGGGALGVET. The whole CDR3 reads CASSGGGALGVETQYF. Variable domain in full (rest from reference TRBV5-1 and TRBJ2-5): KAGVTQTPRYLIKTRGQQVTLSCSPISGHRSVSWYQQTPGQGLQFLFEYFSETQRNKGNFPGRFSGRQFSNSRSEMNVSTLELGDSALYLCASSGGGALGVETQYFGPGTRLLVL.

Note on this clone: The observed sequence ends 3 residues before the CDR3 terminus, with the missing tail filled in from the germline J gene. The chain couples TRBV6-2 or TRBV6-3 to TRBJ1-1; D is undetermined. Trimming shortened V by 2 bases and J by 0 bases, and 13 bases separated the two germline ends. Germline lookup yields CDR1 MNHEY and CDR2 SVGEGT. The CDR3 extends over 16 amino acids. The covered CDR3 bases are TGTGCCAGCAGTTACCCCCGAGGGCCAATGAACACTGAA. This codes for CASSYPRGPMNTE. The whole CDR3 protein reads CASSYPRGPMNTEAFF.

Worth noting for this clone: The DNA ends 3 residues before the CDR3 does, and the rest of the CDR3 is filled in from the germline J gene. The rearrangement uses TRBV7-9 and TRBJ2-1, with 11 nucleotides matching TRBD2. CDR1 SEHNR and CDR2 FQNEAQ come from the germline V gene (reference sequence). The CDR3 covers 14 residues. V lost 4 bases to trimming and J lost 9 bases; unmatched junction nucleotides: 5. CDR3 sequence: CASSSRTSGREQFF. CDR3 bases read: TGTGCCAGCAGCTCTAGGACTAGCGGGCGTGAG.

Worth noting for this clone: The CDR3 goes on 3 residues after the read ends, and that part is filled in from the germline J gene. The rearrangement uses TRBV20-1 and TRBJ2-4; 11 bases map to TRBD2. The CDR3 is made up of 15 amino acids. Germline CDR1 and CDR2: DFQATT and SNEGSKA (reference sequence). V dropped 0 bases and J dropped 3; count of bases not matched to a gene: 1. The sequenced CDR3 bases are TGCAGTGCTAGAGATACTAGCGGGAGCAAAAACATT. It encodes CSARDTSGSKNI. In full, the CDR3 reads CSARDTSGSKNIQYF.

Remarks on this clone: The read comes to an end 3 residues before the CDR3 does, leaving the germline J gene to fill in the end. This chain joins TRBV10-1 and TRBJ2-5; D is possibly TRBD1 (5 bases). Germline CDR1 reads WNHNN; CDR2 reads SYGVQD (reference sequence). Trimming removed 0 bases from V and 4 bases from J, with 9 bases in between. CDR3 length equals 14 residues. Partial CDR3 DNA: TGCGCCAGCAGTGAGTCTGGGCAGGGAGAGACC. Amino acid sequence: CASSESGQGET. The whole CDR3 is CASSESGQGETQYF.